This T cell receptor beta chain was sequenced in a study of blood T cell repertoires in COVID-19. Study as a whole: Whether acute or convalescent, the COVID-19 samples came from the United States, Italy and Spain.

Sequencing used immunoSEQ multiplex PCR; TCRdb keeps in-frame clones, though not all of them. The sample carries approximately 85,000 clones, 75% to 90% recorded once. Trimming shortened V by 2 bases and J by 2 bases, and 19 bases separated the two germline ends. The CDR3 is 18 amino acids. In germline, CDR1 is LNHDA, CDR2 SQIVND (reference sequence). This clonotype was sampled from a human donor in a cohort sampled during active COVID-19. The sequenced material came from peripheral blood. This chain links TRBV19 with TRBJ2-1; D possibly corresponds to TRBD2 (6 bases). CDR3: CASSISTNRGLPYNEQFF. The CDR3 nucleotides are TGTGCCAGTAGTATATCCACAAATAGGGGACTCCCCTACAATGAGCAGTTCTTC.